This T cell receptor (beta chain) was captured in a study of cytomegalovirus exposure and HLA in healthy donors. Study-wide results and caveats: The classifier reportedly diagnosed cytomegalovirus status with high specificity and sensitivity. An analysis that was carried out later associated some 17,000 TCR beta sequences with HLA alleles at 0.05 false discovery rate.

Details on this clone: Its antigen is unknown.

It was with 60 Vbeta and 13 Jbeta primers that the PCR ran. Data came from immunoSEQ multiplex PCR; TCRdb stores just in-frame clones and leaves some out. Among around 190,000 clones listed, almost 85% were seen once. The receptor was derived from a woman in her 50s in good health and CMV-seronegative. The material sequenced was PBMCs.

The CDR3 region has the DNA TGTGCCAGCTCACCAGGGGGACAGGGAATGGGGGGCTACACCTTC. Translated: CASSPGGQGMGGYTF. The rearrangement joins TRBV18 to TRBJ1-2, with 9 bases matching TRBD1. V lost 2 bases, J lost 8 bases, and 9 bases stayed unmatched. The CDR3 loop spans 15 amino acids. The germline CDR1 and CDR2 sequences are KGHSH and LQKENI.